This T cell receptor (beta chain) was documented in a study of T cell responses to AZD1222 COVID-19 vaccine. Study-wide points: Researchers took repertoire samples only after the peak T cell response had come. Donors were chiefly white British, with a greater number of females, and clonal diversity was perhaps underestimated. Recipients of AZD1222 seropositive at baseline numbered only five or six.

As concerns this clone: Its cognate antigen is unknown.

This table comes from immunoSEQ multiplex PCR, and its TCRdb copy is limited to in-frame clones, with some not included. This table holds approximately 300,000 clones, 90% to 95% found once. CDR3 length: 17 residues. The TCR comes from an adult who received the AZD1222 COVID-19 vaccine. The chain employs TRBV21-1 and TRBJ2-1; the tabulated D call, TRBD1, remains unverified against the DNA. TRBV21-1 is noted as a pseudogene. This specimen was peripheral blood, taken 28 days after the second AZD1222 dose. For the CDR3, the DNA is TGTGCCAGCAGCAAAGGGCGAGGACAGGGGGCTATGGATGAGCAGTTCTTC. Protein: CASSKGRGQGAMDEQFF.